This T cell receptor beta chain was identified in a study of T cell repertoires in ileal Crohn's disease. Study at large: About half received postoperative treatment, about a dozen with thiopurines and 15 to 20 anti-TNF. Study-wide results and limits: Clonal expansions were more frequent in active smokers than non-smokers at surgery.

Trimming left V 1 base short and J 6 bases short, with 21 bases between. The CDR3 contains 18 residues. Germline CDR1 SGHAT, CDR2 FQNNGV. Before sorting, lamina propria lymphocytes were separated from surgical specimens by density gradient. Patients were adults with ileal or ileocolonic Crohn's disease needing resection. The protocol was immunoSEQ multiplex PCR, while the TCRdb copy is restricted to in-frame clones and leaves out a portion. Among around 5,000 clones listed, around nine tenths were seen once. As regards this clone: Its specificity is unknown.

This chain joins TRBV11-2 and TRBJ2-2; weak D call: TRBD1 (5 bases). Sequencing was carried out using CD4+ T cells from ileum. The TCR comes from an adult with Crohn's disease. Some clones in this sample may be carry-over from other donors' samples. CDR3 protein: CASSLVGAVSRNPGELFF. The CDR3 DNA follows: TGTGCCAGCAGCTTAGTTGGGGCAGTTTCTCGTAATCCCGGGGAGCTGTTTTTT. The full variable domain, its missing parts supplied by reference TRBV11-2 and TRBJ2-2, is EAGVAQSPRYKIIEKRQSVAFWCNPISGHATLYWYQQILGQGPKLLIQFQNNGVVDDSQLPKDRFSAERLKGVDSTLKIQPAKLEDSAVYLCASSLVGAVSRNPGELFFGEGSRLTVL.